The T cell receptor (beta chain) described here comes from a study of pediatric ulcerative colitis (dated by TCRdb to the late 2010s). Regarding the complete study: From 9 or 10 newly diagnosed, treatment-naive pediatric ulcerative colitis patients and four non-IBD control children, paired blood and rectal samples were collected.

The CDR3 starts with the cysteine, ends with the phenylalanine, and has 16 residues. Only the CDR3 DNA stays, 48 bases, in frame from base 1. Trimming takes 3 bases from V and 1 base from J, and the germline ends sit 16 bases apart. From a lookup of the germline V gene, CDR1 and CDR2 are SGDLS and YYNGEE. This clone was picked up a small number of times. This clone's antigen is unknown. Base qualities were left out, and no much larger clone turns up one base away. Rearranged CDR3 beta regions were amplified from genomic DNA with multiplex V and J primers using the immunoSEQ TRB Survey service. To keep sequencing depth equal across samples, survey-level depth of up to 500,000 reads per sample was applied. Libraries were purified, pooled and sequenced on Illumina technology. The source study handled its data this way. immunoSEQ online tools were used for productive clonality, sample overlap, pairwise scatters, CDR3 beta length, V/D/J gene usage and productiveness. Calculated diversity was defined as the number of unique rearrangements divided by total templates, multiplied by 100, and Shannon and Simpson indices were computed as well. Z-score normalized data were analyzed by principal component analysis with the R prcomp function and the ggbiplot package. Morisita's index was used to quantify the clonal overlap between blood and rectum within each subject. TCRdb re-hosts the immuneACCESS table, in-frame sequences only. Its copies lack some clones; in the studies checked, an unresolved V gene accounts for under half of them, and the cause for the rest is not known. That table furnishes V, J and clone size, whereas the DNA furnished D and trimming. A total of 55,000 to 70,000 clones appear in this sample, about 90% of them only once. The top ten hold approximately 1.5% of the sample.

Beyond this particular receptor, the publication reports: Because repertoires came from total lymphocyte DNA, patterns in rare subsets such as regulatory T cells may not be reflected. Rectal repertoire features separated controls, mild-moderate and acute severe colitis patients; acute severe colitis showed reduced rectal diversity due to clonal expansions. A couple of rectal CDR3 clonotypes were present in all ulcerative colitis patients and in none of the controls. The healthy control group was small, with only four individuals. Significantly higher autologous blood-rectal clonal overlap was found in ulcerative colitis patients than in controls, which suggested increased T cell trafficking to inflamed tissue. For technical reasons, substantially fewer templates were yielded by the blood samples of a couple of patients, and these blood samples were excluded from blood-rectal overlap analysis.

The control children had a colonoscopy because IBD was suspected, showed normal endoscopy both macroscopically and histologically, and did not receive an IBD diagnosis during the next year. A blood sample was drawn at the time of the colonoscopy. The Wizard kit (Promega) was used to extract genomic DNA from blood and intestinal samples. The sequenced sample was blood. The chain is assembled from TRBV9 and TRBJ1-2, with the identity of the D gene unclear. The TCR comes from a boy younger than 18 who was a control in a study of pediatric ulcerative colitis. The encoded CDR3 is CASSATVAGYNYGYTF. The DNA sequence is as follows: TGTGCCAGCAGCGCAACCGTAGCAGGATATAACTATGGCTACACCTTC.